The 30 T cell receptor beta chains below all came from one sample that was sequenced in a study of shared clonotypes between healthy human individuals. Naive CD8 cells comprised CD45RO-negative, CCR7-positively selected cells, excluding terminally differentiated effector memory CD45RA+ cells. Profiled with immunoSEQ multiplex PCR; TCRdb holds only in-frame clones, not every one. The sample lists millions of clones; 93% were seen once. The sequencing input was naive CD8+ T cells from PBMCs. The receptor source for this set is a man aged 18 to 30 in good health. Some clones in this sample may be carry-over from other donors' samples.

A few counts support this clone. CDR3 sequence (DNA): TGTGCCAGCAGTTTAATCCCCACAGATACGCAGTATTTT. Protein: CASSLIPTDTQYF. The chain is built from TRBV27 and TRBJ2-3; D is unresolved. Looked up from germline, CDR1 is MNHEY and CDR2 is SMNVEV (reference sequence). The CDR3 runs to 13 residues. Trimming took off 2 bases at V and 2 bases at J, with 5 bases between the two ends.

The CDR3 sequence: CASRSGRAYEQYF. For the CDR3, the DNA is TGTGCCAGCAGAAGCGGGAGGGCCTACGAGCAGTACTTC. The V gene is TRBV6-5, the J gene TRBJ2-7; 10 bases align to TRBD2. Germline CDR1 MNHEY, CDR2 SVGAGI. The CDR3 sequence is 13 residues long. V lost 6 bases to trimming and J lost 2 bases; unmatched junction nucleotides: 1.

The CDR3 reads CASSLPIAGAKSYEQYF. The DNA for the CDR3 is TGTGCCAGCAGTCTGCCTATAGCGGGAGCAAAGAGCTACGAGCAGTACTTC. This sequence joins TRBV28 and TRBJ2-7, with TRBD2 identical over 9 bases. This CDR3 has 17 residues. V was pared by 5 bases and J by 3 bases, with 14 bases of the junction left unmatched. CDR1 and CDR2 (germline): MDHEN, SYDVKM.

This chain uses TRBV4-1 with TRBJ2-3, with D hard to call. Trimming took 3 bases from V and 8 from J, leaving 9 bases between them. CDR1 and CDR2 (germline): MGHRA, YSYEKL. This CDR3 has 12 residues. Written as DNA, the CDR3 is TGCGCCAGCAGCCATCCCGAGGTTACGCAGTATTTT. Translating it yields CASSHPEVTQYF.

This sequence joins TRBV4-2 and TRBJ2-5; maybe TRBD1 (5 bases). The CDR3 is 16 amino acids. Deletions cut 0 bases from V and 4 bases from J, with 15 bases between. Germline values: CDR1 LGHNA, CDR2 YNFKEQ. The CDR3 coding sequence is TGTGCCAGCAGCCAAGATTCCCAGGGTATGAGAGAGACCCAGTACTTC. Amino acids: CASSQDSQGMRETQYF.

This sequence joins TRBV4-2 and TRBJ1-4, with D possibly being TRBD1 (5 bases). The CDR3 extends over 14 amino acids. V lost 4 bases and J lost 1, with 7 bases in between. The V gene's germline CDR1 is LGHNA and CDR2 YNFKEQ. CDR3 sequence reads: CASSRRETNEKLFF. The CDR3, as DNA: TGTGCCAGCAGCCGCAGGGAAACTAATGAAAAACTGTTTTTT.

This clone was seen just once. The chain has TRBV5-1 and TRBJ2-1, with 12 bases lining up with TRBD2. This CDR3 spans 15 amino acids. Looked up from germline, CDR1 is SGHRS and CDR2 is YFSETQ. J was trimmed by 4 bases and V by 6 bases; bases with no gene match: 5. The CDR3 coding sequence is TGCGCCAGCACCCTAGCGGGAGGGCGGTACAATGAGCAGTTCTTC. Residues: CASTLAGGRYNEQFF.

V usage is TRBV27 and J usage is TRBJ2-7, with 7 bases fitting TRBD1. This CDR3 spans 13 amino acids. Trimming removed 8 bases from V and 0 bases from J; junction bases left unmatched: 4. Germline V lookup: CDR1 MNHEY, CDR2 SMNVEV (reference sequence). CDR3 loop: CASGWDSSYEQYF. The DNA for the CDR3 is TGTGCCAGCGGATGGGACAGCTCCTACGAGCAGTACTTC.

This chain joins TRBV28 and TRBJ2-7; D not certain. Trimming took off 2 bases at V and 0 bases at J, with 20 bases between the two ends. The germline V gene has CDR1 MDHEN and CDR2 SYDVKM. CDR3 length: 18 residues. Here the CDR3 reads CASSLGSLFSKGSYEQYF. CDR3 DNA sequence: TGTGCCAGCAGTTTAGGCTCGCTGTTTTCAAAGGGCTCCTACGAGCAGTACTTC. Variable domain in full (rest from reference TRBV28 and TRBJ2-7): DVKVTQSSRYLVKRTGEKVFLECVQDMDHENMFWYRQDPGLGLRLIYFSYDVKMKEKGDIPEGYSVSREKKERFSLILESASTNQTSMYLCASSLGSLFSKGSYEQYFGPGTRLTVT.

This clone has a handful of counts. This chain connects TRBV27 to TRBJ2-7, with TRBD2 identical over 13 bases. V gave up 6 bases and J gave up 4 bases; unmatched junction bases: 9. CDR1 is MNHEY and CDR2 is SMNVEV in the germline V gene (reference sequence). The CDR3 is made up of 16 amino acids. As DNA, the CDR3 is TGTGCCAGCAGGACCGCCGGGACTAGCGGGGTTTACGAGCAGTACTTC. Its protein product is CASRTAGTSGVYEQYF.

This clone was counted once. This chain joins TRBV19 and TRBJ2-1; no reliable D call. V was shortened by 5 bases and J by 4 bases, with 6 bases between the two germline ends. Germline CDR1 reads LNHDA; CDR2 reads SQIVND (reference sequence). CDR3 length equals 12 residues. CDR3 loop: CASSPAYNEQFF. The DNA for the CDR3 is TGTGCCAGTAGTCCTGCATACAATGAGCAGTTCTTC.

The chain employs TRBV2 and TRBJ2-7; D is unclear. CDR3 length equals 15 residues. Between the trimmed V and J ends, which lost 5 bases and 1 base, there was a span of 15 bases. Per germline, CDR1 SNHLY and CDR2 FYNNEI. CDR3 in amino acids: CASSLPREPSYEQYF. The CDR3 DNA follows: TGTGCCAGCAGTCTGCCCCGCGAACCTTCCTACGAGCAGTACTTC.

For this clone: The same CDR3 is also encoded by other DNA sequences in this sample. The CDR3 is CASSLGLAAYEQYF. For the CDR3, the DNA is TGTGCCAGCAGTTTGGGACTAGCGGCCTACGAGCAGTACTTC. The chain carries TRBV27 and TRBJ2-7, with TRBD2 matching over 11 bases. The germline CDR1 and CDR2 sequences are MNHEY and SMNVEV (reference sequence). After removal of 3 bases from V and 2 bases from J, the junction contained 0 bases not matched to a gene. The CDR3 has 14 amino acids.

This chain uses TRBV27 with TRBJ2-1, with 9 bases that match TRBD2. The CDR3 runs 16 residues. The V gene's germline CDR1 is MNHEY and CDR2 SMNVEV (reference sequence). V dropped 5 bases and J dropped 9; count of bases not matched to a gene: 14. CDR3 amino acids: CASSPREGGRGSEQFF. The CDR3 region has the DNA TGTGCCAGCAGTCCGCGGGAGGGAGGTCGGGGGAGTGAGCAGTTCTTC.

This rearrangement joins TRBV6-4 to TRBJ2-1, with 9 bases that match TRBD2. Losses at the gene ends were 4 bases for V and 5 bases for J; bases not matched to a gene: 15. CDR3 size: 18 residues. The germline gives CDR1 MRHNA, CDR2 SNTAGT. The CDR3 region has the DNA TGTGCCAGCAGTGCATCATGGACTAGCGCCCTACCTAACAATGAGCAGTTCTTC. Translating gives CASSASWTSALPNNEQFF.

The table lists this clone with a few counts. Other DNA sequences from this sample encode an identical CDR3 as well. This chain connects TRBV5-1 to TRBJ2-3; D is ambiguous. CDR3 size: 12 residues. Trimming took 0 bases from V and 4 from J, leaving 3 bases between them. From germline, CDR1 is SGHRS and CDR2 YFSETQ. This chain's CDR3 is CASSLAADTQYF. The CDR3 DNA reads as TGCGCCAGCAGCTTGGCCGCAGATACGCAGTATTTT.

This rearrangement joins TRBV29-1 to TRBJ1-1; D is undetermined. Per germline, CDR1 SQVTM and CDR2 ANQGSEA. Trimming removed 8 bases at V and 8 bases at J, with 21 bases between. The CDR3 has 13 residues. CDR3: CSPLPHHVVEAFF. CDR3 bases: TGCAGCCCACTTCCCCACCACGTCGTGGAAGCTTTCTTT.

V is TRBV5-1 and J is TRBJ1-1, with D possibly matching TRBD1 (6 bases). The V gene's germline CDR1 is SGHRS and CDR2 YFSETQ. Trimming stripped 6 bases from V and 0 bases from J, with 18 bases between. The CDR3 is made up of 16 amino acids. CDR3 protein: CASTPRRGGLNTEAFF. CDR3 nucleotide sequence: TGCGCCAGCACCCCTCGGAGGGGGGGCCTGAACACTGAAGCTTTCTTT.

The V gene is TRBV5-5, the J gene TRBJ2-1; 13 nucleotides line up with TRBD2. This CDR3 is 17 amino acids long. Germline V gives CDR1 SGHKS, CDR2 YYEKEE (reference sequence). V gave up 4 bases and J gave up 3 bases; unmatched junction bases: 7. The CDR3 region has the DNA TGTGCCAGCAGCGCTGGACTAGCGGGAGATAACTACAATGAGCAGTTCTTC. Translating gives CASSAGLAGDNYNEQFF.

The chain combines TRBV11-2 with TRBJ2-1; 11 nucleotides align to TRBD2. Germline CDR1 is SGHAT and CDR2 is FQNNGV. The V and J ends lost 4 bases and 4 bases, in that order; junction bases with no gene match: 6. CDR3 length: 16 residues. The CDR3 region is CASSSTSGTTYNEQFF. The CDR3, as DNA: TGTGCCAGCAGCTCGACTAGCGGGACCACGTACAATGAGCAGTTCTTC.

The chain joins TRBV11-2 to TRBJ2-1; 8 nucleotides agree with TRBD2. This CDR3 contains 14 residues. The germline V gene has CDR1 SGHAT and CDR2 FQNNGV. The ends lost 0 bases at V and 9 bases at J; junction bases unmatched: 4. As DNA, the CDR3 is TGTGCCAGCAGCTTAGAGAGCCTAGCGGGTGAGCAGTTCTTC. Its protein product is CASSLESLAGEQFF.

As concerns this clone: Distinct nucleotide sequences in the sample also encode this CDR3. The chain links TRBV6-5 to TRBJ2-7; D is possibly TRBD2 (5 bases). Trimming removed 0 bases at V and 2 bases at J, with 8 bases between. The germline CDR1 and CDR2 sequences are MNHEY and SVGAGI. This CDR3 has 14 residues. CDR3 nucleotides: TGTGCCAGCAGTTACTCGGCCGGGGCCTACGAGCAGTACTTC. Translated, it gives CASSYSAGAYEQYF.

The chain is built from TRBV9 and TRBJ2-7; D is unresolved. V gave up 0 bases and J gave up 0 bases, with 7 bases separating them. This CDR3 spans 14 amino acids. The V gene's germline CDR1 is SGDLS and CDR2 YYNGEE. In nucleotides, the CDR3 is TGTGCCAGCAGCGTAGAACAGTTCTCCTACGAGCAGTACTTC. This gives the protein CASSVEQFSYEQYF.

The gene calls are TRBV5-4 and TRBJ2-7; 9 nucleotides agree with TRBD1. Losses at the gene ends were 4 bases for V and 0 bases for J; bases not matched to a gene: 5. The CDR3 spans 15 residues. Germline V gene lookup returns CDR1 SGHNT and CDR2 YYREEE (reference sequence). The CDR3 nucleotides read TGTGCCAGCAGCCCAGAACAGGGGGCCTCCTACGAGCAGTACTTC. It specifies CASSPEQGASYEQYF.

Written as DNA, the CDR3 is TGTGCCACCAGCAGGTCAACTCTCGGACAGATGAACACTGAAGCTTTCTTT. Its protein is CATSRSTLGQMNTEAFF. The rearrangement links TRBV15 to TRBJ1-1; perhaps TRBD1 as D (6 bases). Trimming removed 3 bases from V and 0 bases from J, with 17 bases in between. This CDR3 region has 17 residues. Per the germline V gene, CDR1 is LNHNV and CDR2 is YYDKDF (reference sequence).

Of note for this clone: Other nucleotide sequences in the sample specify the same CDR3. This chain's CDR3 is CASSVASGLETQYF. The CDR3 DNA reads TGTGCCAGCAGCGTAGCTTCCGGACTAGAGACCCAGTACTTC. The V and J genes are TRBV9 and TRBJ2-5; D is perhaps TRBD2 (5 bases). Germline assignment: CDR1 SGDLS and CDR2 YYNGEE. Trimming shortened V by 0 bases and J by 4 bases, and 10 bases separated the two germline ends. There are 14 residues in the CDR3.

The CDR3 region is CASSLESATNGLETQYF. CDR3 nucleotides: TGTGCCAGCAGCTTAGAATCGGCGACTAACGGTCTAGAGACCCAGTACTTC. The J gene is TRBJ2-5, the V gene TRBV7-6; D might be TRBD2 (5 bases). V was cut by 1 base and J by 4 bases, with 19 bases left in between. CDR3 length: 17 residues. Germline V lookup: CDR1 SGHVS, CDR2 FNYEAQ. Complete variable domain (other parts from reference TRBV7-6 and TRBJ2-5): GAGVSQSPRYKVTKRGQDVALRCDPISGHVSLYWYRQALGQGPEFLTYFNYEAQQDKSGLPNDRFSAERPEGSISTLTIQRTEQRDSAMYRCASSLESATNGLETQYFGPGTRLLVL.

As concerns this clone: One junction end does not reproduce the germline sequence, and a read error may be involved. The V call is TRBV28, the J call TRBJ2-7; perhaps TRBD1 as D (6 bases). Germline values: CDR1 MDHEN, CDR2 SYDVKM. The CDR3 loop spans 15 amino acids. The CDR3 region is CASSQIPQGSNEQYF. In DNA form, the CDR3 reads TGTGCCAGCAGCCAAATTCCACAGGGCTCCAACGAGCAGTACTTC. The whole variable domain, remainder taken from reference TRBV28 and TRBJ2-7, is DVKVTQSSRYLVKRTGEKVFLECVQDMDHENMFWYRQDPGLGLRLIYFSYDVKMKEKGDIPEGYSVSREKKERFSLILESASTNQTSMYLCASSQIPQGSNEQYFGPGTRLTVT.

The chain is built from TRBV19 and TRBJ2-7; 8 nucleotides align to TRBD2. The V and J ends lost 4 bases and 4 bases, in that order; junction bases with no gene match: 3. Germline V gives CDR1 LNHDA, CDR2 SQIVND (reference sequence). The CDR3 covers 13 residues. The CDR3 loop reads CASSTGGGYEQYF. DNA of the CDR3: TGTGCCAGTAGTACGGGCGGGGGGTACGAGCAGTACTTC.

The gene calls are TRBV7-9 and TRBJ2-2; 7 positions agree with TRBD2. This CDR3 has 15 amino acids. Germline loops: CDR1 SEHNR, CDR2 FQNEAQ (reference sequence). V trimming: 5 bases; J trimming: 4 bases; junction bases outside the gene matches: 7. The CDR3 region is CASSRVLAATGELFF. CDR3 coding DNA: TGTGCCAGCAGCAGGGTGCTAGCGGCCACCGGGGAGCTGTTTTTT. The variable domain in full, with the rest retrieved from reference TRBV7-9 and TRBJ2-2, is DTGVSQNPRHKITKRGQNVTFRCDPISEHNRLYWYRQTLGQGPEFLTYFQNEAQLEKSRLLSDRFSAERPKGSFSTLEIQRTEQGDSAMYLCASSRVLAATGELFFGEGSRLTVL.